These 26 T cell receptor beta chains came from one sample sequenced in a study of cytomegalovirus exposure and HLA in healthy donors. The PCR made use of 60 Vbeta and 13 Jbeta primers. Only in-frame clones appear in the TCRdb table, and some are missing; sequencing was by immunoSEQ multiplex PCR. The sample yields about 190,000 clones, 78% seen once. The sequenced sample was PBMCs. These receptors originate from a woman in her thirties in good health and CMV-seropositive.

The genes are TRBV7-8 and TRBJ2-3, with TRBD1 matching over 9 bases. Per germline, CDR1 SGHVS and CDR2 FQNEAQ. The CDR3 has 16 amino acids. The ends lost 1 base at V and 5 bases at J; junction bases unmatched: 7. CDR3 sequence (DNA): TGTGCCAGCAGCTTAGTGTTAGGACAGGGGTTAGATACGCAGTATTTT. Its translation is CASSLVLGQGLDTQYF.

In its sample, this clone was seen once. The chain uses TRBV7-9 and TRBJ2-7; 10 bases line up with TRBD1. The CDR3 has 13 residues. Germline V lookup: CDR1 SEHNR, CDR2 FQNEAQ (reference sequence). After removal of 6 bases from V and 5 bases from J, the junction contained 4 bases not matched to a gene. In DNA form, the CDR3 reads TGTGCCAGCAGGCGACAGGGGGCCAACGAGCAGTACTTC. Protein sequence: CASRRQGANEQYF. The entire variable domain, with the rest obtained from reference TRBV7-9 and TRBJ2-7, is as follows: DTGVSQNPRHKITKRGQNVTFRCDPISEHNRLYWYRQTLGQGPEFLTYFQNEAQLEKSRLLSDRFSAERPKGSFSTLEIQRTEQGDSAMYLCASRRQGANEQYFGPGTRLTVT.

The chain uses TRBV5-1 and TRBJ2-7; no definite D call. V gave up 0 bases and J gave up 2 bases, with 9 bases separating them. The CDR3 covers 14 residues. Germline V gene lookup returns CDR1 SGHRS and CDR2 YFSETQ. The DNA of the CDR3 is TGCGCCAGCAGCTTGGGATCGAGCCCCTACGAGCAGTACTTC. This sequence encodes CASSLGSSPYEQYF. The variable domain in full, with the rest retrieved from reference TRBV5-1 and TRBJ2-7, is KAGVTQTPRYLIKTRGQQVTLSCSPISGHRSVSWYQQTPGQGLQFLFEYFSETQRNKGNFPGRFSGRQFSNSRSEMNVSTLELGDSALYLCASSLGSSPYEQYFGPGTRLTVT.

This chain links TRBV27 with TRBJ2-6; D gene uncertain. V lost 5 bases and J lost 0, with 14 bases in between. From germline, CDR1 is MNHEY and CDR2 SMNVEV (reference sequence). The CDR3 has 17 amino acids. CDR3 sequence: CASSLFSPSSGANVLTF. DNA for the CDR3: TGTGCCAGCAGTCTGTTCAGTCCTAGCTCTGGGGCCAACGTCCTGACTTTC.

The CDR3, as DNA: TGTGCCAGCAGCTTTCAGGCACTTCGCCGTCATCAAGAGACCCAGTACTTC. Amino acids: CASSFQALRRHQETQYF. This rearrangement joins TRBV7-9 to TRBJ2-5; D is ambiguous. Germline V gene data show CDR1 as SEHNR and CDR2 as FQNEAQ (reference sequence). Trimming removed 3 bases from V and 2 bases from J, with 19 bases in between. The CDR3 sequence is 17 residues long.

The J gene is TRBJ1-1, the V gene TRBV6-5; D gene uncertain. V gave up 8 bases and J gave up 2 bases, with 9 bases separating them. The CDR3 spans 12 residues. CDR1 MNHEY and CDR2 SVGAGI come from the germline V gene. The CDR3 nucleotides read TGTGCCAGCTGCCGGGAAAACACTGAAGCTTTCTTT. Amino acid sequence: CASCRENTEAFF.

This clone was detected only a few times. J is TRBJ1-1 and V is TRBV28, with a weak D call TRBD1 (5 bases). The germline gives CDR1 MDHEN, CDR2 SYDVKM. The CDR3 runs to 12 residues. V shed 8 bases and J shed 7 bases, with 14 bases lying between them. The CDR3 protein is CASSGGENEAFF. As DNA, the CDR3 is TGTGCCAGCTCCGGGGGGGAGAATGAAGCTTTCTTT.

The chain joins TRBV27 to TRBJ2-2; maybe TRBD2 (5 bases). Trimming pared 2 bases from V and 6 bases from J, leaving 10 bases between. The length of the CDR3 is 14 residues. Per germline, CDR1 MNHEY and CDR2 SMNVEV (reference sequence). In nucleotides, the CDR3 is TGTGCCAGCAGTTTAAGGAGGATTCCCGGGGAGCTGTTTTTT. Protein product: CASSLRRIPGELFF.

This sequence joins TRBV11-2 and TRBJ2-7; unclear D gene. Germline V gene data show CDR1 as SGHAT and CDR2 as FQNNGV. The CDR3 consists of 12 residues. Between the trimmed V and J ends, which lost 5 bases and 3 bases, there was a span of 8 bases. Here the CDR3 DNA reads TGTGCCAGCAGCCCAGGTGGCTACGAGCAGTACTTC. It yields the protein CASSPGGYEQYF.

This chain joins TRBV7-9 and TRBJ1-3; D possibly corresponds to TRBD1 (5 bases). Germline CDR1 and CDR2: SEHNR and FQNEAQ (reference sequence). This CDR3 spans 13 amino acids. With 5 bases removed from V and 6 bases from J, the gap between germline ends came to 11 bases. The chain's CDR3 is CASSPGHTNTIYF. The CDR3 bases are TGTGCCAGCAGCCCCGGACACACAAACACCATATATTTT.

The V call is TRBV2, the J call TRBJ1-1, with 8 bases identical to TRBD1. Germline loops: CDR1 SNHLY, CDR2 FYNNEI. With V trimmed by 5 bases and J by 0 bases, 5 bases remained unmatched. This CDR3 comprises 15 residues. The CDR3 protein is CASSPTGGLNTEAFF. Here the CDR3 DNA reads TGTGCCAGCAGTCCCACAGGGGGGCTGAACACTGAAGCTTTCTTT. Full variable domain (rest looked up from reference TRBV2 and TRBJ1-1): EPEVTQTPSHQVTQMGQEVILRCVPISNHLYFYWYRQILGQKVEFLVSFYNNEISEKSEIFDDQFSVERPDGSNFTLKIRSTKLEDSAMYFCASSPTGGLNTEAFFGQGTRLTVV.

The CDR3 nucleotides are TGTGCCAGCATCGAGAGACAGGGGGGGAACTATGGCTACACCTTC. Its protein product is CASIERQGGNYGYTF. V and J are TRBV2 and TRBJ1-2, with 9 bases aligning to TRBD1. The ends lost 7 bases at V and 2 bases at J; junction bases unmatched: 8. The CDR3 loop spans 15 amino acids. From germline, CDR1 is SNHLY and CDR2 FYNNEI.

This chain links TRBV5-1 with TRBJ2-3; D call uncertain. Trimming took off 0 bases at V and 1 base at J, with 12 bases between the two ends. The CDR3 covers 16 residues. The germline gives CDR1 SGHRS, CDR2 YFSETQ. As DNA, the CDR3 is TGCGCCAGCAGCTTGGTTCAACCCGGAGGCACAGATACGCAGTATTTT. It codes for CASSLVQPGGTDTQYF.

The CDR3 DNA sequence: TGTGCCAGCAGCTTAGAGGTCTCTCAGGCCCTACAGTACTTC. Encoded protein: CASSLEVSQALQYF. The chain joins TRBV7-2 to TRBJ2-7; D call uncertain. The CDR3 is 14 amino acids. CDR1 is SGHTA and CDR2 is FQGNSA in the germline V gene. The V and J ends lost 1 base and 10 bases respectively, with 17 bases between them. The whole variable domain, remainder taken from reference TRBV7-2 and TRBJ2-7, is GAGVSQSPSNKVTEKGKDVELRCDPISGHTALYWYRQSLGQGLEFLIYFQGNSAPDKSGLPSDRFSAERTGGSVSTLTIQRTQQEDSAVYLCASSLEVSQALQYFGPGTRLTVT.

Only one count was recorded for this clone. The gene calls are TRBV15 and TRBJ2-1, with a weak D call TRBD1 (7 bases). The V gene lost 3 bases and the J gene lost 5 bases, with 17 bases spanning the gap. The CDR3 length is 16 residues. Germline V gene sequence: CDR1 LNHNV, CDR2 YYDKDF (reference sequence). The CDR3 protein is CATSSPGRGQDNEQFF. CDR3 in DNA: TGTGCCACCAGCAGCCCCGGGAGAGGACAGGACAATGAGCAGTTCTTC.

CDR3 coding DNA: TGTGCCAGCGGCCGGGGGCTAGCGGCCTACGAGCAGTACTTC. This translates into CASGRGLAAYEQYF. The rearrangement uses TRBV6-5 and TRBJ2-7; maybe TRBD2 (7 bases). Germline loops: CDR1 MNHEY, CDR2 SVGAGI. The V end lost 8 bases, the J end lost 2 bases, and 16 bases lay between the germline ends. This CDR3 is built from 14 residues.

In DNA, the CDR3 is TGTGCCACCAGCAGAGAAGAGGAAGCGAGGGCTTTCTTT. It is translated as CATSREEEARAFF. J is TRBJ1-1 and V is TRBV15; D is undetermined. V was cut by 0 bases and J by 11 bases, with 13 bases left in between. The germline gives CDR1 LNHNV, CDR2 YYDKDF (reference sequence). CDR3 length equals 13 residues.

This chain uses TRBV4-3 with TRBJ1-2; perhaps TRBD1 as D (5 bases). The CDR3 contains 14 residues. Deletions cut 4 bases from V and 7 bases from J, with 16 bases between. Per germline, CDR1 LGHNA and CDR2 YSLEER. CDR3 coding DNA: TGCGCCAGCAGCCTCGATCGGGGCGGGGGTGGCTACACCTTC. Protein product: CASSLDRGGGGYTF.

This rearrangement joins TRBV2 to TRBJ2-4, with 9 bases matching TRBD2. The CDR3 covers 17 residues. V was clipped by 4 bases and J by 3 bases; unmatched bases: 10. Per the germline V gene, CDR1 is SNHLY and CDR2 is FYNNEI. DNA of the CDR3: TGTGCCAGCAGTGCTGATAGCGGGAGTTTTATCAAAAACATTCAGTACTTC. Protein product: CASSADSGSFIKNIQYF.

The gene calls are TRBV2 and TRBJ2-5; 8 bases align to TRBD2. The DNA end favors TRBJ2-7, so the J call may be wrong. The CDR3 length is 14 residues. Germline V CDR1 and CDR2: SNHLY, FYNNEI. CDR3 region: CASSEGAGDYEQYF. CDR3 DNA: TGTGCCAGCAGTGAGGGAGCGGGAGACTACGAGCAGTACTTC.

This chain connects TRBV6-5 to TRBJ1-6; D gene ambiguous. The germline CDR1 and CDR2 sequences are MNHEY and SVGAGI. Trimming shortened V by 2 bases and J by 9 bases, and 11 bases separated the two germline ends. The CDR3 has 14 residues. DNA of the CDR3: TGTGCCAGCAGTTACGATACGAGTGGTTCACCCCTCCACTTT. It is translated as CASSYDTSGSPLHF.

The gene calls are TRBV19 and TRBJ2-7; D not resolved. Trimming took off 5 bases at V and 3 bases at J, with 8 bases between the two ends. The CDR3 has 12 residues. Germline CDR1 reads LNHDA; CDR2 reads SQIVND (reference sequence). The CDR3 reads CASSSRGYEQYF. The CDR3 DNA reads as TGTGCCAGTAGTTCTCGCGGCTACGAGCAGTACTTC.

The chain employs TRBV4-1 and TRBJ2-3; 7 bases fit TRBD2. V shed 3 bases and J 6 bases; nucleotides not matched to a gene: 12. This CDR3 comprises 16 residues. Germline CDR1 and CDR2: MGHRA and YSYEKL. This CDR3 is CASSHLASGWSDTQYF. For the CDR3, the DNA is TGCGCCAGCAGCCACCTGGCTAGCGGTTGGTCGGATACGCAGTATTTT.

The V gene is TRBV13, the J gene TRBJ1-6; D is unclear. The germline V gene has CDR1 PRHDT and CDR2 FYEKMQ (reference sequence). The CDR3 is made up of 15 amino acids. V shed 5 bases and J shed 6 bases, with 14 bases lying between them. The CDR3 DNA reads as TGTGCCAGCAGCCGAAGCGGGGTTATTAATTCACCCCTCCACTTT. It encodes CASSRSGVINSPLHF.

The genes are TRBV7-9 and TRBJ1-5; D remains unclear. The CDR3 extends over 15 amino acids. The V end lost 4 bases, the J end lost 3 bases, and 13 bases lay between the germline ends. The germline V gene encodes CDR1 SEHNR and CDR2 FQNEAQ (reference sequence). The CDR3 DNA sequence: TGTGCCAGCAGCTCAGATCCCGGGTCCAATCAGCCCCAGCATTTT. Residues: CASSSDPGSNQPQHF.

The chain's CDR3 is CASSYGEGEKLFF. Here the CDR3 DNA reads TGTGCCAGCAGTTATGGCGAGGGTGAAAAACTGTTTTTT. V and J are TRBV6-5 and TRBJ1-4; unclear D gene. From germline, CDR1 is MNHEY and CDR2 SVGAGI. V was pared by 3 bases and J by 7 bases, with 9 bases between. This CDR3 comprises 13 residues.